The TCR beta chain under discussion was sequenced for a study of T cell repertoires in cytomegalovirus infection. This clonotype has a handful of counts. Its antigen is not known. The CDR3 extends over 17 amino acids. V was clipped by 5 bases and J by 0 bases; unmatched bases: 10. Germline lookup yields CDR1 LNHNV and CDR2 YYDKDF (reference sequence). Each CDR3 protein is one row after TCRdb ran MiXCR on the reads. The repertoire includes some 560,000 distinct CDR3 sequences, 40% of them detected once, and around 48% sits in the top ten. This specimen consisted of cultured PBMCs, obtained from culture after CMV antigen stimulation. V gene TRBV15 combines with J gene TRBJ2-1; 7 nucleotides agree with TRBD2. This clonotype originated in a human donor in good health (CMV status not recorded). Some clones in this sample may be carry-over from other donors' samples. The CDR3, as DNA: TGTGCCACCAGCTCTTTTAGGGGACTATACTCCTACAATGAGCAGTTCTTC. Translating it yields CATSSFRGLYSYNEQFF.